The sequence of this TCR beta chain was determined in a study of CD8+ T cells in alopecia areata. As to treatment: oral pan-JAK inhibitor, 5-10 mg twice daily. Once RNA had been extracted, it was reverse transcribed into cDNA to act as the sequencing template. TCRdb's table, derived via immunoSEQ multiplex PCR, lists solely in-frame clones and lacks some. The data contain over 150,000 clones, 55% to 75% of them singletons. CDR1 and CDR2 from the germline V gene are MNHEY and SVGAGI. This CDR3 is built from 15 residues. The V gene end was trimmed by 2 bases and the J gene end by 3 bases; junction bases not matched to a gene: 3.

The source was CD4+ T cells sorted from blood, collected at week 24, from a patient treated with tofacitinib. The clonotype was recovered from a human donor with alopecia areata. The V and J genes are TRBV6-5 and TRBJ2-7, with 11 bases fitting TRBD1. The CDR3 coding sequence is TGTGCCAGCAGTTACGGGACAGGGGGAATCTACGAGCAGTACTTC. Its translation: CASSYGTGGIYEQYF.